The clone carrying this T cell receptor beta chain was detected only a few times. Its antigen is not known. The sample originates from a study of T cells after yellow fever vaccination. TCRdb independently ran MiXCR on the 5' RACE reads; one entry per CDR3 protein. The repertoire has about 320,000 distinct CDR3 sequences, 6.8% of them found once; the top ten carry about a sixth. The CDR3 has 13 amino acids. Between the trimmed V and J ends, which lost 4 bases and 7 bases, there was a span of 11 bases. Study-level points and caveats: Clones that expanded after primary vaccination mostly reappeared after the booster (around 96% CD4, around 87% CD8).

The clonotype comes from a man in his late teens or twenties who received the YFV17D yellow fever vaccine. This chain uses TRBV12-3 or TRBV12-4 with TRBJ1-5; the D is unclear. Source: PBMCs, taken more than 35 days after the first yellow fever vaccination. The CDR3 DNA reads as TGTGCCAGCAGTTCTTCCGGGAGCCAGCCCCAGCATTTT. As protein: CASSSSGSQPQHF.